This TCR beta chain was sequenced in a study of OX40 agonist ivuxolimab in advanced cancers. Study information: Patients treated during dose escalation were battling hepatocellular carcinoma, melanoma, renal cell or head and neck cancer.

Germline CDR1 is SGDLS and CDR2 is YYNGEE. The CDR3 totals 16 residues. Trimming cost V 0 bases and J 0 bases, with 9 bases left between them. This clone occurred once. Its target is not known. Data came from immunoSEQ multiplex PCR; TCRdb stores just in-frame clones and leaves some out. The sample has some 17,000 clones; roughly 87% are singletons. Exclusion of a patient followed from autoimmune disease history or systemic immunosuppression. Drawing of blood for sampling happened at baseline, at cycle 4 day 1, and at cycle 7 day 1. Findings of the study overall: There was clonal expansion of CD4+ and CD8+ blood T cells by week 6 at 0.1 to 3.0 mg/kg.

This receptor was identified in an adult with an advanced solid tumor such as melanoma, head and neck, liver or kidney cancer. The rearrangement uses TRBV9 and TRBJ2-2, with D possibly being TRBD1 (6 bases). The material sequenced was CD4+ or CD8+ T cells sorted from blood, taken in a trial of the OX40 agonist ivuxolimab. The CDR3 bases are TGTGCCAGCAGCGTAGATGGGGGCGCGAACACCGGGGAGCTGTTTTTT. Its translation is CASSVDGGANTGELFF.